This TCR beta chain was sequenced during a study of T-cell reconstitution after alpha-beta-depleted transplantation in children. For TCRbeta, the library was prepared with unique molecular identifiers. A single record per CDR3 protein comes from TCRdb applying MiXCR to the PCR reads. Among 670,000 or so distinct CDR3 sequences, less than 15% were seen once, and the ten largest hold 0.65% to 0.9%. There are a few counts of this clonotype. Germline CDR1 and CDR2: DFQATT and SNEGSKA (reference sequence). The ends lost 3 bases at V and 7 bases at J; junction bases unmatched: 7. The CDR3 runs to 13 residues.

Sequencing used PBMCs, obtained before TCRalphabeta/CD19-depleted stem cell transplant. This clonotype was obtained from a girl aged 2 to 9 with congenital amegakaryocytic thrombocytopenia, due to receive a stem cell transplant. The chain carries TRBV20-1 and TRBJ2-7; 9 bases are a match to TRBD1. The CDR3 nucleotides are TGCAGTGCTAGGAACAGGGGGCTGCGGGAGCAGTACTTC. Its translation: CSARNRGLREQYF.